The next 31 T cell receptor beta chains were all read from a single sample in a study of control samples from healthy donors and cancer patients. The table came from immunoSEQ multiplex PCR; TCRdb's copy has only in-frame clones and leaves some out. The table records roughly 34,000 clones, roughly nine tenths of them present only once. The sample taken for sequencing was PBMCs. The receptors here all came from a woman aged 40 to 49 with lung cancer.

J is TRBJ2-6 and V is TRBV6-5; a possible D gene is TRBD1 (6 bases). CDR1 and CDR2 (germline): MNHEY, SVGAGI. The CDR3 contains 16 residues. Trimming cost V 4 bases and J 2 bases, with 12 bases left between them. DNA of the CDR3: TGTGCCAGCAGTTCCCCGCCAGGGGCTGGGGCCAACGTCCTGACTTTC. As protein: CASSSPPGAGANVLTF.

The V and J genes are TRBV28 and TRBJ1-1, with D tentatively TRBD1 (6 bases). Looked up from germline, CDR1 is MDHEN and CDR2 is SYDVKM. This CDR3 is built from 15 residues. Trimming shortened V by 1 base and J by 3 bases, and 12 bases separated the two germline ends. The CDR3 region has the DNA TGTGCCAGCAGTTTATTACAGGGTTCGCACACTGAAGCTTTCTTT. Protein: CASSLLQGSHTEAFF.

The chain couples TRBV7-8 to TRBJ2-7; D might be TRBD2 (7 bases). Germline-derived CDR1 and CDR2 are SGHVS and FQNEAQ. The CDR3 has 14 amino acids. V dropped 1 base and J dropped 6 bases, with 13 bases sitting between them. The CDR3 DNA reads TGTGCCAGCAGCTTAGGAGGGGGGGAAGGCGAGCAGTACTTC. Amino acids: CASSLGGGEGEQYF. Complete variable domain (other parts from reference TRBV7-8 and TRBJ2-7): GAGVSQSPRYKVAKRGQDVALRCDPISGHVSLFWYQQALGQGPEFLTYFQNEAQLDKSGLPSDRFFAERPEGSVSTLKIQRTQQEDSAVYLCASSLGGGEGEQYFGPGTRLTVT.

CDR3 protein: CASSQGQGSTGELFF. Written as DNA, the CDR3 is TGTGCCAGCAGCCAGGGACAGGGGAGCACCGGGGAGCTGTTTTTT. The chain combines TRBV4-2 with TRBJ2-2, with 10 positions matching TRBD1. This CDR3 is 15 amino acids long. J gave up 4 bases and V 3 bases, and 2 bases lay outside the gene matches. CDR1 LGHNA and CDR2 YNFKEQ come from the germline V gene.

This chain links TRBV6-1 with TRBJ2-1, with TRBD2 identical over 7 bases. Per the germline V gene, CDR1 is MNHNS and CDR2 is SASEGT. The CDR3 has 15 amino acids. With V trimmed by 2 bases and J by 3 bases, 4 bases remained unmatched. CDR3 nucleotides: TGTGCCAGCAGTGAATCTGGCGGGAGCTACAATGAGCAGTTCTTC. Residues: CASSESGGSYNEQFF.

The V gene is TRBV4-1, the J gene TRBJ1-2; 10 bases agree with TRBD1. The CDR3 loop spans 16 amino acids. The V segment lost 4 bases and the J segment 6 bases; nucleotides outside the gene matches: 11. CDR1 is MGHRA and CDR2 is YSYEKL in the germline V gene. CDR3 sequence (DNA): TGCGCCAGCAGCCTCCTTCCGTCCGGGACAGGGGATGGCTACACCTTC. Its protein product is CASSLLPSGTGDGYTF.

The V call is TRBV5-1, the J call TRBJ1-1; possible D gene TRBD1, 5 bases. Deletions cut 0 bases from V and 0 bases from J, with 9 bases between. CDR1 SGHRS and CDR2 YFSETQ come from the germline V gene. This CDR3 has 15 residues. The DNA of the CDR3 is TGCGCCAGCAGCTTGGATATGGGGCTGAACACTGAAGCTTTCTTT. Protein: CASSLDMGLNTEAFF.

The DNA of the CDR3 is TGTGCCAGCAGCTTAGAGGGACTAGCGTCCTACAATGAGCAGTTCTTC. It codes for CASSLEGLASYNEQFF. V usage is TRBV11-3 and J usage is TRBJ2-1; 10 bases align to TRBD2. The CDR3 loop spans 16 amino acids. J was trimmed by 1 base and V by 0 bases; bases with no gene match: 0. Germline V gene data show CDR1 as SGHNT and CDR2 as YENEEA.

This chain links TRBV7-2 with TRBJ1-2; 9 bases map to TRBD1. The CDR3 is 13 amino acids. The germline V gene has CDR1 SGHTA and CDR2 FQGNSA. V was pared by 5 bases and J by 7 bases, with 5 bases of the junction left unmatched. The CDR3 loop reads CASSPTGGPGYTF. The CDR3 region has the DNA TGTGCCAGCAGCCCGACAGGGGGGCCTGGCTACACCTTC.

The rearrangement links TRBV6-6 to TRBJ2-7; D remains unclear. This CDR3 is built from 13 residues. The germline CDR1 and CDR2 sequences are MNHNY and SVGAGI (reference sequence). The V gene lost 0 bases and the J gene lost 5 bases, with 8 bases spanning the gap. The CDR3 region is CASSYSARNEQYF. As DNA, the CDR3 is TGTGCCAGCAGTTACTCGGCCCGAAACGAGCAGTACTTC.

V usage is TRBV7-3 and J usage is TRBJ1-3; 8 nucleotides agree with TRBD1. Germline V gene sequence: CDR1 SGHTA, CDR2 FQGTGA. With 6 bases clipped from V and 4 bases from J, the junction kept 2 bases outside the gene matches. The CDR3 contains 13 residues. The CDR3 protein is CASSQGAGNTIYF. Written as DNA, the CDR3 is TGTGCCAGCAGTCAGGGGGCGGGAAACACCATATATTTT. The variable domain in full, completed from reference TRBV7-3 and TRBJ1-3, reads GAGVSQTPSNKVTEKGKYVELRCDPISGHTALYWYRQSLGQGPEFLIYFQGTGAADDSGLPNDRFFAVRPEGSVSTLKIQRTERGDSAVYLCASSQGAGNTIYFGEGSWLTVV.

This chain connects TRBV7-6 to TRBJ1-2; 7 bases are shared with TRBD1. The V gene end was trimmed by 3 bases and the J gene end by 6 bases; junction bases not matched to a gene: 4. This CDR3 is built from 13 residues. Germline loops: CDR1 SGHVS, CDR2 FNYEAQ. The CDR3 is CASSFGTEDGYTF. DNA for the CDR3: TGTGCCAGCAGCTTCGGGACAGAGGATGGCTACACCTTC.

The chain uses TRBV3-1 (or the pseudogene TRBV3-2) and TRBJ1-2; D call uncertain. CDR1 LGHDT and CDR2 YNNKEL come from the germline V gene (reference sequence). V lost 0 bases to trimming and J lost 4 bases, with 12 bases between them. This CDR3 has 15 residues. The CDR3 spells CASSQERPPSYGYTF. The DNA for the CDR3 is TGTGCCAGCAGCCAAGAGCGACCGCCGAGCTATGGCTACACCTTC.

V usage is TRBV7-8 and J usage is TRBJ1-5, with D possibly matching TRBD1 (6 bases). V lost 6 bases to trimming and J lost 2 bases, with 11 bases between them. The germline V gene has CDR1 SGHVS and CDR2 FQNEAQ. The CDR3 has 14 amino acids. The CDR3 loop is CASRERTGNQPQHF. The CDR3 DNA reads as TGTGCCAGCAGGGAAAGGACAGGCAATCAGCCCCAGCATTTT.

A few counts support this clone. The chain links TRBV7-2 to TRBJ2-3; D uncertain. The length of the CDR3 is 15 residues. Germline-derived CDR1 and CDR2 are SGHTA and FQGNSA. Deletions cut 5 bases from V and 1 base from J, with 13 bases between. The CDR3 DNA reads as TGTGCCAGCAGCCCCAACCCTATCGGCACAGATACGCAGTATTTT. This codes for CASSPNPIGTDTQYF.

This clone was detected once. The genes are TRBV6-4 and TRBJ2-3, with 9 bases identical to TRBD1. The V gene's germline CDR1 is MRHNA and CDR2 SNTAGT. The V gene end was trimmed by 3 bases and the J gene end by 4 bases; junction bases not matched to a gene: 5. The CDR3 sequence is 15 residues long. This chain's CDR3 is CASSEGGQGSDTQYF. The CDR3 DNA reads TGTGCCAGCAGTGAGGGGGGACAGGGATCAGATACGCAGTATTTT.

The chain has TRBV7-2 and TRBJ2-7, with D possibly matching TRBD1 (6 bases). The length of the CDR3 is 15 residues. V was clipped by 1 base and J by 2 bases, with 12 bases between them. CDR1 is SGHTA and CDR2 is FQGNSA in the germline V gene. Written as DNA, the CDR3 is TGTGCCAGCAGCTTAGTTCGGACAGCAGCCTACGAGCAGTACTTC. It is translated as CASSLVRTAAYEQYF.

The rearrangement links TRBV5-4 to TRBJ1-1, with D possibly TRBD1 on 5 matching bases. CDR1 and CDR2 (germline): SGHNT, YYREEE (reference sequence). V was pared by 0 bases and J by 3 bases, with 6 bases between. The CDR3 length is 13 residues. The CDR3 sequence: CASSLARDTEAFF. CDR3 bases: TGTGCCAGCAGCTTGGCCAGGGACACTGAAGCTTTCTTT.

V usage is TRBV18 and J usage is TRBJ2-3; TRBD2 is a possible D gene (6 bases). Per the germline V gene, CDR1 is KGHSH and CDR2 is LQKENI. V dropped 2 bases and J dropped 1 base, with 10 bases sitting between them. There are 15 residues in the CDR3. The CDR3 reads CASSPAGLRTDTQYF. In DNA form, the CDR3 reads TGTGCCAGCTCACCAGCGGGACTCCGCACAGATACGCAGTATTTT.

The rearrangement links TRBV2 to TRBJ1-1, with D perhaps matching TRBD1 (6 bases). The CDR3 length is 11 residues. With 7 bases removed from V and 5 bases from J, the gap between germline ends came to 8 bases. Germline CDR1 SNHLY, CDR2 FYNNEI. As DNA, the CDR3 is TGTGCCAGCACGAGGGGGACTGAAGCTTTCTTT. Translation gives CASTRGTEAFF.

The V and J genes are TRBV30 and TRBJ2-1; 11 positions match TRBD2. CDR3 length: 17 residues. The germline CDR1 and CDR2 sequences are GTSNPN and SVGIG (reference sequence). With 2 bases clipped from V and 3 bases from J, the junction kept 9 bases outside the gene matches. CDR3 sequence (DNA): TGTGCCTGGAGTATACCCTTAGCGGGGGGGGGCTACAATGAGCAGTTCTTC. Encoded protein: CAWSIPLAGGGYNEQFF.

The DNA of the CDR3 is TGTGCCAGCTCACCAACAGGGGCCGTCGGAAACACCATATATTTT. Its translation is CASSPTGAVGNTIYF. The chain is built from TRBV18 and TRBJ1-3; TRBD1 aligns across 7 bases. This CDR3 region has 15 residues. Losses at the gene ends were 2 bases for V and 4 bases for J; bases not matched to a gene: 5. Germline lookup yields CDR1 KGHSH and CDR2 LQKENI.

V gene TRBV4-2 combines with J gene TRBJ2-5; TRBD2 aligns across 12 bases. V trimming: 0 bases; J trimming: 2 bases; junction bases outside the gene matches: 13. Germline-derived CDR1 and CDR2 are LGHNA and YNFKEQ. CDR3 length: 20 amino acids. CDR3 in DNA: TGTGCCAGCAGCCAAGACGGGCTAGCGGGGGGGTCATACTTACAAGAGACCCAGTACTTC. Translating it yields CASSQDGLAGGSYLQETQYF.

The chain combines TRBV30 with TRBJ1-6; perhaps TRBD1 as D (6 bases). Germline-derived CDR1 and CDR2 are GTSNPN and SVGIG (reference sequence). The CDR3 runs to 14 residues. The germline V and J ends were trimmed by 3 bases and 11 bases, with 17 bases remaining between them. The DNA of the CDR3 is TGTGCCTGGAGCATAGGGACACAATGGGCACCCCTCCACTTT. Its protein is CAWSIGTQWAPLHF.

The chain employs TRBV9 and TRBJ2-3; 7 nucleotides align to TRBD2. V lost 0 bases, J lost 2 bases, and 0 bases stayed unmatched. CDR1 and CDR2 from the germline V gene are SGDLS and YYNGEE. The length of the CDR3 is 14 residues. This CDR3 reads CASSVGDYTDTQYF. The CDR3 nucleotides read TGTGCCAGCAGCGTAGGGGACTACACAGATACGCAGTATTTT.

This chain joins TRBV15 and TRBJ2-2; a possible D gene is TRBD1 (6 bases). The CDR3 length is 15 residues. CDR1 LNHNV and CDR2 YYDKDF come from the germline V gene (reference sequence). Trimming left V 1 base short and J 7 bases short, with 13 bases between. As DNA, the CDR3 is TGTGCCACCAGCAGAGGCCCAGGGGTTAGCGGGGAGCTGTTTTTT. Its protein product is CATSRGPGVSGELFF. The whole variable domain, filled in from reference TRBV15 and TRBJ2-2, reads DAMVIQNPRYQVTQFGKPVTLSCSQTLNHNVMYWYQQKSSQAPKLLFHYYDKDFNNEADTPDNFQSRRPNTSFCFLDIRSPGLGDTAMYLCATSRGPGVSGELFFGEGSRLTVL.

The V gene is TRBV5-1, the J gene TRBJ1-4; D is unclear. Per the germline V gene, CDR1 is SGHRS and CDR2 is YFSETQ. The CDR3 is made up of 13 amino acids. V was shortened by 4 bases and J by 4 bases, with 8 bases between the two germline ends. CDR3 protein: CASSRESNEKLFF. As DNA, the CDR3 is TGCGCCAGCAGCAGGGAGAGTAATGAAAAACTGTTTTTT. Full variable domain (missing parts from reference TRBV5-1 and TRBJ1-4): KAGVTQTPRYLIKTRGQQVTLSCSPISGHRSVSWYQQTPGQGLQFLFEYFSETQRNKGNFPGRFSGRQFSNSRSEMNVSTLELGDSALYLCASSRESNEKLFFGSGTQLSVL.

The count of this clone is one. V is TRBV6-2 or TRBV6-3 and J is TRBJ2-5; D is unclear. Germline CDR1 MNHEY, CDR2 SVGEGT. This CDR3 comprises 12 residues. The V and J ends lost 2 bases and 2 bases respectively, with 3 bases between them. The CDR3 nucleotides read TGTGCCAGCAGTTACCCTCAAGAGACCCAGTACTTC. It codes for CASSYPQETQYF.

The chain carries TRBV19 and TRBJ2-3; D is perhaps TRBD1 or TRBD2 (6 bases each). Germline CDR1 and CDR2: LNHDA and SQIVND (reference sequence). The CDR3 totals 15 residues. V lost 3 bases to trimming and J lost 3 bases, with 13 bases between them. CDR3 loop: CASSMVGGGTDTQYF. The CDR3 bases are TGTGCCAGTAGTATGGTCGGGGGCGGAACAGATACGCAGTATTTT.

This clone appeared a few times. The J gene is TRBJ1-5, the V gene TRBV9; TRBD1 might be the D (5 bases). The CDR3 consists of 14 residues. Germline-derived CDR1 and CDR2 are SGDLS and YYNGEE. V shed 0 bases and J shed 7 bases, with 11 bases lying between them. CDR3 residues: CASSVGDSRQPQHF. The CDR3 coding sequence is TGTGCCAGCAGCGTAGGAGACAGTCGACAGCCCCAGCATTTT.

The rearrangement uses TRBV7-2 and TRBJ2-3; D uncertain. This CDR3 is built from 18 residues. Germline values: CDR1 SGHTA, CDR2 FQGNSA. Trimming left V 6 bases short and J 0 bases short, with 22 bases between. The CDR3 protein is CASSMVEAGEASTDTQYF. The CDR3 DNA sequence: TGTGCCAGCAGTATGGTAGAAGCTGGGGAAGCTAGCACAGATACGCAGTATTTT.